This entry lists 30 T cell receptor beta chains sequenced from one sample in a study of identical twins. Using its own MiXCR run on the 5' RACE reads, TCRdb lists one record per CDR3 protein. The sample holds 690,000 or so distinct CDR3 sequences, less than 10% seen once. The same specimen was also included in a second study, on yellow fever vaccine responses in identical twins.

Sequencing input: PBMCs. The receptors stem from a young woman in good health.

At least ten counts were recorded for this clonotype. The chain links TRBV29-1 to TRBJ1-1; TRBD1 is a possible D gene (5 bases). The CDR3 has 13 amino acids. Trimming took off 6 bases at V and 6 bases at J, with 17 bases between the two ends. Per germline, CDR1 SQVTM and CDR2 ANQGSEA. CDR3: CSVGGGRDAEAFF. The CDR3 bases are TGCAGCGTGGGTGGTGGCAGGGACGCTGAAGCTTTCTTT.

The chain recombines TRBV5-6 with TRBJ2-7; the D call may be TRBD1 or TRBD2 (5 bases each). V was clipped by 5 bases and J by 6 bases, with 12 bases between them. CDR1 is SGHDT and CDR2 is YYEEEE in the germline V gene. The CDR3 sequence is 12 residues long. The chain's CDR3 is CASSDGAGEQYF. For the CDR3, the DNA is TGTGCCAGCAGTGACGGGGCGGGCGAGCAGTACTTC.

The rearrangement uses TRBV12-3 or TRBV12-4 and TRBJ2-1; TRBD2 matches at 12 bases. With 3 bases clipped from V and 8 bases from J, the junction kept 5 bases outside the gene matches. This CDR3 has 15 amino acids. The CDR3 is CASSLPSGRGHEQFF. DNA for the CDR3: TGTGCCAGCAGTTTGCCTAGCGGGAGGGGGCATGAGCAGTTCTTC.

This clonotype was picked up a small number of times. The chain combines TRBV2 with TRBJ2-5; 15 bases are a match to TRBD2. The CDR3 is 17 residues long. V dropped 8 bases and J dropped 3; count of bases not matched to a gene: 10. Germline V gene sequence: CDR1 SNHLY, CDR2 FYNNEI. The CDR3 sequence: CASQGLAGGYSEETQYF. CDR3 nucleotides: TGTGCCAGCCAAGGACTAGCGGGGGGGTATAGCGAAGAGACCCAGTACTTC.

This clonotype was counted a few times. V gene TRBV6-5 combines with J gene TRBJ2-5; tentatively, D is TRBD1 or TRBD2 (5 bases each). Trimming shortened V by 5 bases and J by 6 bases, and 16 bases separated the two germline ends. Germline CDR1 MNHEY, CDR2 SVGAGI. The CDR3 runs to 14 residues. CDR3 nucleotides: TGTGCCAGCAGTACTCCGGGGCGGAGACAGACCCAGTACTTC. Protein sequence: CASSTPGRRQTQYF.

This clonotype was detected a few times. The chain employs TRBV12-3 or TRBV12-4 and TRBJ2-3; D may be TRBD1 or TRBD2 (6 bases each). Trimming cost V 5 bases and J 0 bases, with 15 bases left between them. This CDR3 contains 16 residues. The CDR3 region has the DNA TGTGCCAGCAGTGGGGGGCGGGACCTTAGCACAGATACGCAGTATTTT. It translates to CASSGGRDLSTDTQYF.

At least ten counts were recorded for this clonotype. The chain carries TRBV27 and TRBJ1-3; TRBD1 aligns across 7 bases. V dropped 6 bases and J dropped 8; count of bases not matched to a gene: 1. Germline values: CDR1 MNHEY, CDR2 SMNVEV (reference sequence). The CDR3 is 11 residues long. Written as DNA, the CDR3 is TGTGCCAGCAGCCAGGGGGACACCATATATTTT. Residues: CASSQGDTIYF.

This clonotype showed up just a few times. CDR3 residues: CASSEPHPGAEAFF. CDR3 nucleotide sequence: TGTGCCAGCAGTGAACCCCACCCGGGAGCTGAAGCTTTCTTT. This sequence joins TRBV25-1 and TRBJ1-1, with D hard to call. This CDR3 contains 14 residues. V lost 2 bases and J 6 bases, leaving 13 bases between the germline ends. Germline CDR1 reads MGHDK; CDR2 reads SYGVNS.

This clonotype was seen a handful of times. CDR3 region: CASSYTDKAAMNTEAFF. DNA of the CDR3: TGTGCCAGCAGTTACACCGACAAGGCCGCCATGAACACTGAAGCTTTCTTT. V is TRBV6-5 and J is TRBJ1-1, with no clear D. The germline gives CDR1 MNHEY, CDR2 SVGAGI. Trimming pared 2 bases from V and 0 bases from J, leaving 16 bases between. The CDR3 consists of 17 residues.

This clonotype was seen more than once but under ten times. The chain recombines TRBV7-9 with TRBJ2-7, with TRBD2 matching 8 bases. This CDR3 region has 13 residues. The trim removed 8 bases at V and 2 bases at J, leaving 5 bases unmatched. CDR1 is SEHNR and CDR2 is FQNEAQ in the germline V gene (reference sequence). The CDR3 sequence: CASRSGATYEQYF. For the CDR3, the DNA is TGTGCCAGCCGTAGCGGGGCAACCTACGAGCAGTACTTC.

The chain carries TRBV29-1 and TRBJ1-1; D ambiguous. Trimming left V 3 bases short and J 3 bases short, with 8 bases between. The CDR3 sequence is 12 residues long. Germline values: CDR1 SQVTM, CDR2 ANQGSEA. The CDR3 loop reads CSVDGQYTEAFF. The CDR3 DNA is TGCAGCGTTGATGGGCAGTACACTGAAGCTTTCTTT.

CDR3 in amino acids: CASSLSSSDWVNEKLFF. The CDR3 bases are TGTGCCAGCAGCCTTTCTTCGTCGGACTGGGTTAATGAAAAACTGTTTTTT. This chain links TRBV2 with TRBJ1-4; D is unresolved. Trimming removed 6 bases at V and 4 bases at J, with 21 bases between. CDR1 is SNHLY and CDR2 is FYNNEI in the germline V gene. This CDR3 spans 17 amino acids.

There are many counts of this clonotype. This chain connects TRBV12-3 or TRBV12-4 to TRBJ1-1; 8 bases agree with TRBD1. V was pared by 7 bases and J by 5 bases, with 9 bases of the junction left unmatched. The CDR3 has 14 residues. The chain's CDR3 is CASTSGGARTEAFF. The CDR3 nucleotides read TGTGCCAGCACCTCAGGGGGCGCGCGGACTGAAGCTTTCTTT.

The table lists this clonotype with a few counts. The gene calls are TRBV29-1 and TRBJ2-7; a possible D gene is TRBD1 (6 bases). Germline-derived CDR1 and CDR2 are SQVTM and ANQGSEA. CDR3 size: 13 residues. The V end was cut by 5 bases, the J end by 3 bases, with 14 bases between. CDR3 coding DNA: TGCAGCGTTAAACAGGGACCAGACTACGAGCAGTACTTC. It encodes CSVKQGPDYEQYF.

The chain has TRBV29-1 and TRBJ2-2, with D unclear. V dropped 6 bases and J dropped 0 bases, with 8 bases sitting between them. CDR1 and CDR2 (germline): SQVTM, ANQGSEA. The CDR3 contains 13 residues. The CDR3 loop reads CSVRHANTGELFF. The DNA of the CDR3 is TGCAGCGTCCGACACGCGAACACCGGGGAGCTGTTTTTT.

The chain recombines TRBV30 with TRBJ2-1; D may be TRBD2 (5 bases). The CDR3 is made up of 15 amino acids. CDR1 is GTSNPN, CDR2 SVGIG, per germline (reference sequence). The V and J ends lost 3 bases and 0 bases respectively, with 12 bases between them. The CDR3 DNA follows: TGTGCCTGGAGAACCCCGGGGTACTCCTACAATGAGCAGTTCTTC. This encodes CAWRTPGYSYNEQFF.

This clonotype came up a few times. This sequence joins TRBV5-1 and TRBJ1-1; maybe TRBD1 (6 bases). Trimming left V 0 bases short and J 5 bases short, with 14 bases between. The CDR3 is made up of 15 amino acids. Germline CDR1 reads SGHRS; CDR2 reads YFSETQ. The CDR3 loop is CASSLEGGARTEAFF. CDR3 sequence (DNA): TGCGCCAGCAGCTTGGAGGGGGGGGCGAGAACTGAAGCTTTCTTT.

The chain couples TRBV27 to TRBJ2-2; 8 bases match TRBD2. From germline, CDR1 is MNHEY and CDR2 SMNVEV (reference sequence). The CDR3 is 18 amino acids. The trim removed 3 bases at V and 6 bases at J, leaving 15 bases unmatched. The CDR3 loop is CASSFLPGLALTAGELFF. The CDR3 DNA sequence: TGTGCCAGCAGTTTTCTCCCAGGACTAGCTCTTACCGCCGGGGAGCTGTTTTTT.

This clonotype has a count of ten or more. The chain is built from TRBV20-1 and TRBJ2-7, with 8 bases identical to TRBD2. Germline CDR1 and CDR2: DFQATT and SNEGSKA (reference sequence). V shed 3 bases, J shed 0 bases, and the junction held 10 bases outside the gene matches. There are 16 residues in the CDR3. In DNA form, the CDR3 reads TGCAGTGCTAGTATACTAGCGGACGCCTTCTCCTACGAGCAGTACTTC. Translated: CSASILADAFSYEQYF.

This clonotype was counted between two and nine times. The chain employs TRBV28 and TRBJ2-7; possibly TRBD1 or TRBD2 for D (5 bases each). V lost 5 bases and J lost 2, with 10 bases in between. Germline CDR1 is MDHEN and CDR2 is SYDVKM. The CDR3 loop spans 13 amino acids. CDR3 sequence (DNA): TGTGCCAGCAGTGGGGGAATTACCTACGAGCAGTACTTC. Translating gives CASSGGITYEQYF.

This clonotype was counted only a few times. The chain has TRBV27 and TRBJ1-2; D uncertain. There are 14 residues in the CDR3. CDR1 MNHEY and CDR2 SMNVEV come from the germline V gene (reference sequence). Trimming shortened V by 0 bases and J by 5 bases, and 10 bases separated the two germline ends. The CDR3 is CASSLSGSQYGYTF. DNA of the CDR3: TGTGCCAGCAGTTTATCGGGGAGTCAGTATGGCTACACCTTC.

This clonotype appeared many times. The chain combines TRBV15 with TRBJ2-1; perhaps TRBD1 as D (6 bases). The CDR3 length is 14 residues. Looked up from germline, CDR1 is LNHNV and CDR2 is YYDKDF (reference sequence). With 11 bases removed from V and 9 bases from J, the gap between germline ends came to 23 bases. CDR3 region: CAAADSMEPAEQFF. The DNA for the CDR3 is TGTGCCGCCGCGGACAGTATGGAACCGGCTGAGCAGTTCTTC. Full variable domain (outside the CDR3, taken from reference TRBV15 and TRBJ2-1): DAMVIQNPRYQVTQFGKPVTLSCSQTLNHNVMYWYQQKSSQAPKLLFHYYDKDFNNEADTPDNFQSRRPNTSFCFLDIRSPGLGDTAMYLCAAADSMEPAEQFFGPGTRLTVL.

The chain has TRBV29-1 and TRBJ2-2; D is ambiguous. CDR1 is SQVTM, CDR2 ANQGSEA, per germline. Between the trimmed V and J ends, which lost 4 bases and 1 base, there was a span of 7 bases. The CDR3 runs to 13 residues. CDR3 nucleotides: TGCAGCGTTGGACAACTGAACACCGGGGAGCTGTTTTTT. It codes for CSVGQLNTGELFF.

This clonotype turned up a few times. The V gene is TRBV12-5, the J gene TRBJ2-3, with D possibly called TRBD1 or TRBD2 (5 bases each). Germline CDR1 is LGHNT and CDR2 is FRNRAP. The CDR3 covers 15 residues. The V and J ends lost 1 base and 1 base respectively, with 9 bases between them. CDR3: CASGLGDPGTDTQYF. CDR3 in DNA: TGTGCTAGTGGTTTGGGGGACCCGGGCACAGATACGCAGTATTTT.

This chain links TRBV20-1 with TRBJ2-1; D assignment may be TRBD1 or TRBD2 (5 bases each). The length of the CDR3 is 14 residues. Germline CDR1 DFQATT, CDR2 SNEGSKA (reference sequence). Deletions cut 3 bases from V and 5 bases from J, with 14 bases between. DNA of the CDR3: TGCAGTGCTAGCGGGGCAGCGGCCCACAATGAGCAGTTCTTC. Its protein is CSASGAAAHNEQFF.

The V call is TRBV10-1, the J call TRBJ2-1; TRBD2 matches at 14 bases. The CDR3 extends over 16 amino acids. CDR1 WNHNN and CDR2 SYGVQD come from the germline V gene (reference sequence). V shed 0 bases and J 7 bases; nucleotides not matched to a gene: 2. The CDR3 protein is CASSESRTSGGNEQFF. The CDR3, as DNA: TGCGCCAGCAGTGAGTCGAGGACTAGCGGGGGGAATGAGCAGTTCTTC.

This clonotype appeared a few times. The chain employs TRBV12-3 or TRBV12-4 and TRBJ2-5; D may match TRBD1 or TRBD2 (5 bases each). With 4 bases removed from V and 3 bases from J, the gap between germline ends came to 15 bases. CDR3 length equals 15 residues. The DNA of the CDR3 is TGTGCCAGCAGTTGGGGCCTAGCTGCAAAAGAGACCCAGTACTTC. Translation gives CASSWGLAAKETQYF.

This clonotype was picked up many times. The rearrangement joins TRBV24-1 to TRBJ2-1; 8 positions match TRBD1. The ends lost 6 bases at V and 2 bases at J; junction bases unmatched: 11. Germline V gene data show CDR1 as KGHDR and CDR2 as SFDVKD. The CDR3 length is 17 residues. The CDR3 region is CATSSIAWDRTYNEQFF. DNA for the CDR3: TGTGCCACCAGTTCAATAGCTTGGGACAGGACCTACAATGAGCAGTTCTTC.

The chain has TRBV5-3 and TRBJ2-5; maybe TRBD2 (5 bases). TRBV5-3 is classed as an ORF, of uncertain function. V was pared by 4 bases and J by 2 bases, with 12 bases between. The CDR3 is 14 amino acids. CDR3 DNA sequence: TGTGCCAGAAGCAATAGCGAGAGACAAGAGACCCAGTACTTC. Its translation is CARSNSERQETQYF.

A few counts support this clonotype. This chain connects TRBV9 to TRBJ2-7; TRBD1 matches at 10 bases. V trimming: 4 bases; J trimming: 7 bases; junction bases outside the gene matches: 5. Germline V gives CDR1 SGDLS, CDR2 YYNGEE. The CDR3 runs to 13 residues. CDR3 DNA: TGTGCCAGCAGCCCCCGGGACAGGGGTGAGCAGTACTTC. It translates to CASSPRDRGEQYF.